The clone carrying this TCR beta chain was recorded many times. This entry belongs to a study of spatial heterogeneity in lung cancer. TCRdb re-derived calls from the 5' RACE reads in MiXCR, one entry per CDR3 protein. The sample has roughly 25,000 distinct CDR3 sequences; around 5% are singletons. The V gene's germline CDR1 is MDHEN and CDR2 SYDVKM. V was shortened by 5 bases and J by 8 bases, with 18 bases between the two germline ends. The CDR3 covers 14 residues. Regarding time point: sample taken at primary tumor resection. Unsorted samples of tumor, nontumor lung or frozen PBMC had their whole RNA sequenced.

The gene calls are TRBV28 and TRBJ1-2; D is possibly TRBD1 (6 bases). The source was PBMCs, collected at surgery. The source is a male donor with early-stage non-small cell lung cancer. Here the CDR3 reads CASSLVQGSGGYTF. The CDR3 bases are TGTGCCAGCAGTCTTGTACAGGGAAGTGGCGGCTACACCTTC.